These T cell receptor beta chains were read from a single sample in a study of TIL therapy for anti-PD-1-resistant metastatic lung cancer. Measured with immunoSEQ multiplex PCR; TCRdb has only the in-frame clones, and not every one. The data contain approximately 940 clones, around three quarters of them singletons. Sequenced here: tumor tissue, sampled at baseline. These TCRs come from a person between 25 and 80 years old with non-small cell lung cancer. CDR3s include the opening cysteine and the closing phenylalanine or tryptophan. The D gene is left open where the match is weak. A row's size may be missing; if present it is once, few, many or a size class.

j_call v_call clone_size d_call cdr3_nt cdr3_aa
TRBJ2-7 TRBV2 . . TGTGCCAGCAGGGTAAGCTCCTACGAGCAGTACTTC CASRVSSYEQYF
TRBJ2-7 TRBV7-9 . TRBD1 TGTGCCAGCAGTCAAACCTTTCAGGGGGCGCGGAACGAGCAGTACTTC CASSQTFQGARNEQYF
TRBJ1-2 TRBV28 few . TGTGCCAGCACCCCTATCGGCGAGAGCTATGGCTACACCTTC CASTPIGESYGYTF
TRBJ1-5 TRBV21-1 . . TGTGCCAGCAGAGGGGGAATACATTGGCATCATCAGCCCCAGCATTTT CASRGGIHWHHQPQHF
TRBJ2-7 TRBV7-8 once . TGTGCCAGCAGCTTAGACGGCGGCTACGAGCAGTACTTC CASSLDGGYEQYF
TRBJ2-7 TRBV5-4 few . TGTGCCAGCAGCTCGATGGGGGTAAAGGTGTGGGAGCAGTACTTC CASSSMGVKVWEQYF
TRBJ2-2 TRBV4-1 few . TGCGCCAGCAGCCAAGATCGGGGGCTGACGAACACCGGGGAGCTGTTTTTT CASSQDRGLTNTGELFF
TRBJ1-1 TRBV2 . . TGTGCCAGCAGTGATGGAAGGTCCGGAACTGAAGCTTTCTTT CASSDGRSGTEAFF
TRBJ1-3 TRBV15 . . TGTGCCACCAGCAGAGATCGGGGCTCATTCTCTGGAAACACCATATATTTT CATSRDRGSFSGNTIYF
TRBJ1-3 TRBV11-1 . . TGTGCCAGCAGTCCGAGGGGCGGCAGACTACGCAGCTCTGGAAACACCATATATTTT CASSPRGGRLRSSGNTIYF
TRBJ1-2 TRBV7-9 once TRBD1 TGTGCCAGCAGCCCAGAGACAGGGGGGAATAACTATGGCTACACCTTC CASSPETGGNNYGYTF
TRBJ1-5 TRBV5-1 once . TGCGCCAGCAGCTTGGAAGGTGGGGGGGCCCAGCATTTT CASSLEGGGAQHF
TRBJ1-1 TRBV5-6 . . TGTGCCAGCAGCCCGAGAGCAGTGAACACTGAAGCTTTCTTT CASSPRAVNTEAFF
TRBJ1-6 TRBV9 once . TGTGCCAGCAGCCAGGGGAGCTCCTATAATTCACCCCTCCACTTT CASSQGSSYNSPLHF
TRBJ1-1 TRBV29-1 . . TGCAGCGTTGAAGATCTTCGGCGAGCTGAAGCTTTCTTT CSVEDLRRAEAFF
TRBJ2-5 TRBV5-5 . . TGTGCCAGCAGCCCGAAGGAGTTGGGTCCAGGGCCACAAGAGACCCAGTACTTC CASSPKELGPGPQETQYF
TRBJ1-2 TRBV5-6 . TRBD1 TGTGCCAGCAGCGTATCCGGGACAGGGAGAGGTGGCTACACCTTC CASSVSGTGRGGYTF
TRBJ2-7 TRBV4-1 . . TGCGCCAGCAGCCAAGGGGTTATAGAGAGCGACGAGCAGTACTTC CASSQGVIESDEQYF
TRBJ1-2 TRBV18 . TRBD1 TGTGCCAGCTTACGCGGACAGGCCTCACCGGGCGGCTACACCTTC CASLRGQASPGGYTF
TRBJ2-1 TRBV10-3 . TRBD1 TGTGCCATCAGGACAGGGGACGGCTCCTACAATGAGCAGTTCTTC CAIRTGDGSYNEQFF
TRBJ2-3 TRBV2 . . TGTGCCAGCAGTGACGGAGGAAAGAACACAGATACGCAGTATTTT CASSDGGKNTDTQYF
TRBJ1-5 TRBV5-6 . . TGTGCCAGCAGCTTGGCCGGGAGGGACAATCAGCCCCAGCATTTT CASSLAGRDNQPQHF